This is a list of T cell receptor beta chains from one sample in a study of shared clonotypes between healthy human individuals. Using immunoSEQ multiplex PCR, the repertoire was profiled, and TCRdb retains in-frame clones only, with some absent. The table has millions of clones, about 92% seen once. The sequenced sample consisted of naive CD8+ T cells from PBMCs. All receptors come from a man between 18 and 35 years old in good health. Some clones in this sample may be carry-over from other donors' samples. Both conserved end residues are trimmed from each CDR3.

v_gene	CDR3aa
TRBV5-5	ASSSDWNEQF
TRBV29-1	SVVGGAAGANVLT
TRBV15	ATSGGGRGTEAF
TRBV27	ASSLGTVQEAF
TRBV5-5	ASSAEGGYEQY
TRBV30	AWRETSETYNEQF
TRBV10-3	AISDPAGASYEQY
TRBV19	ASSIDLETNSYEQY
TRBV28	ASSLRTYGYT
TRBV27	ASSSRLALLDNEQF
TRBV7-9	ASSFGQDLEQY
TRBV7-9	ASSSLAGTEHEQF
TRBV4-1	ASSSRGVNTEAF
TRBV9	ASSPIGDTQY
TRBV7-6	ASSHDSNTDTQY
TRBV13	ASSLEKRLAINEQY
TRBV9	ASSPVGVGQPQH
TRBV6-5	ASSYAEGNEQF
TRBV2	ASSHDSYLAKNIQY
TRBV30	AWSPRGFLTYEQY
TRBV6-1	ASSPGTPNEQF
TRBV30	AWSGPRGDQPQH
TRBV9	ASSVGGDKRGAF
TRBV10-2	ASSEKGEGRGYYEQY
TRBV28	ASRFNSPLH
TRBV2	ASSEGSGRSSYEQY
TRBV4-3	ASSPGPTRMNTEAF